The next 15 T cell receptor beta chains were all read from a single sample in a study of shared clonotypes between healthy human individuals. Method: immunoSEQ multiplex PCR; TCRdb's copy keeps in-frame clones and lacks some. The sample has about 340,000 clones, roughly 70% seen once. The sample was memory CD4+ T cells sorted from blood. Subset meaning: CD45RA-negative fraction. These receptors were taken from a man under 40 in good health.

V usage is TRBV5-4 and J usage is TRBJ2-1; 8 bases line up with TRBD2. The germline V gene has CDR1 SGHNT and CDR2 YYREEE (reference sequence). This CDR3 region has 16 residues. Trimming at V came to 4 bases and at J to 4 bases, leaving 10 bases not matched to a gene. The CDR3 spells CASSPPGERGYNEQFF. The CDR3 nucleotides read TGTGCCAGCAGCCCCCCCGGGGAGCGGGGGTACAATGAGCAGTTCTTC.

The chain carries TRBV9 and TRBJ2-1, with 8 positions matching TRBD2. The V segment lost 3 bases and the J segment 3 bases; nucleotides outside the gene matches: 11. CDR3 length equals 17 residues. CDR1 SGDLS and CDR2 YYNGEE come from the germline V gene. CDR3 nucleotide sequence: TGTGCCAGCAGCGCGTGGAGTCGGGAGGGCCTCTACAATGAGCAGTTCTTC. Encoded protein: CASSAWSREGLYNEQFF.

This chain uses TRBV12-1 with TRBJ2-1. TRBV12-1 is termed a pseudogene. This CDR3 is 10 amino acids long. CDR3 protein: CASRNNEQFF. CDR3 bases: TGTGCCAGCAGAAACAATGAGCAGTTCTTC.

The DNA for the CDR3 is TGTGCCAGCAGCGTAGCCACAGGGGGCAGTGAAGCTTTCTTT. This gives the protein CASSVATGGSEAFF. This sequence joins TRBV9 and TRBJ1-1; 9 nucleotides align to TRBD1. Germline V gene data show CDR1 as SGDLS and CDR2 as YYNGEE. The CDR3 runs to 14 residues. After removal of 0 bases from V and 7 bases from J, the junction contained 4 bases not matched to a gene.

This clone occurred many times. The chain links TRBV28 to TRBJ2-5; weak D call: TRBD1 (6 bases). The CDR3 extends over 14 amino acids. Germline V gene lookup returns CDR1 MDHEN and CDR2 SYDVKM. V was cut by 5 bases and J by 4 bases, with 14 bases left in between. The CDR3 coding sequence is TGTGCCAGCAGTGGACAGAGAGGTACAGAGACCCAGTACTTC. This sequence encodes CASSGQRGTETQYF.

The chain links TRBV18 to TRBJ2-6; D gene unclear. The CDR3 has 17 residues. Trimming pared 6 bases from V and 0 bases from J, leaving 15 bases between. Germline CDR1 is KGHSH and CDR2 is LQKENI. The CDR3 is CASSLYQSISGANVLTF. DNA for the CDR3: TGTGCCAGCTCCTTATACCAATCCATCTCTGGGGCCAACGTCCTGACTTTC.

The chain carries TRBV5-1 and TRBJ2-3; TRBD2 aligns across 8 bases. Germline CDR1 is SGHRS and CDR2 is YFSETQ. V dropped 0 bases and J dropped 4; count of bases not matched to a gene: 13. The CDR3 runs 18 residues. DNA for the CDR3: TGCGCCAGCAGCTTGGAGATCCCGGGACTAGGTTCGGCAGATACGCAGTATTTT. Amino acid sequence: CASSLEIPGLGSADTQYF.

This sequence joins TRBV27 and TRBJ2-4, with D perhaps TRBD2 (5 bases). The CDR3 has 14 amino acids. V was trimmed by 8 bases and J by 7 bases, leaving 18 bases between them. From germline, CDR1 is MNHEY and CDR2 SMNVEV (reference sequence). This chain's CDR3 is CASGTRALGNIQYF. The CDR3 DNA reads TGTGCCAGCGGAACGAGGGCATTGGGGAACATTCAGTACTTC.

The rearrangement joins TRBV29-1 to TRBJ1-2; unclear D gene. The CDR3 extends over 12 amino acids. Germline CDR1 is SQVTM and CDR2 is ANQGSEA. V lost 2 bases and J 7 bases, leaving 11 bases between the germline ends. The CDR3 DNA reads TGCAGCGTTGAATCTGGGCTGGTTGGCTACACCTTC. Its protein product is CSVESGLVGYTF.

The chain combines TRBV7-9 with TRBJ2-1; D is ambiguous. The CDR3 totals 13 residues. Trimming removed 4 bases at V and 6 bases at J, with 10 bases between. CDR1 and CDR2 from the germline V gene are SEHNR and FQNEAQ (reference sequence). The CDR3 DNA follows: TGTGCCAGCAGCTATCGGTTTGTCAATGAGCAGTTCTTC. It encodes CASSYRFVNEQFF.

The chain is built from TRBV6-1 and TRBJ2-2, with 9 nucleotides matching TRBD1. Germline lookup yields CDR1 MNHNS and CDR2 SASEGT. This CDR3 contains 16 residues. Trimming at V came to 3 bases and at J to 4 bases, leaving 6 bases not matched to a gene. The DNA of the CDR3 is TGTGCCAGCAGTGATCCCGGGACAGGGAGCACCGGGGAGCTGTTTTTT. Translating gives CASSDPGTGSTGELFF.

The genes are TRBV28 and TRBJ2-3; 8 bases line up with TRBD1. Germline-derived CDR1 and CDR2 are MDHEN and SYDVKM. Unmatched junction bases numbered 13, after V lost 7 bases and J lost 1 base. The CDR3 has 17 residues. The CDR3 spells CASTRWGTGGGTDTQYF. CDR3 nucleotides: TGTGCCAGCACCCGGTGGGGCACAGGGGGTGGCACAGATACGCAGTATTTT.

V and J are TRBV5-4 and TRBJ1-1; TRBD1 is a possible D gene (5 bases). CDR1 and CDR2 from the germline V gene are SGHNT and YYREEE (reference sequence). Trimming took 4 bases from V and 7 from J, leaving 14 bases between them. This CDR3 is 13 amino acids long. CDR3 sequence reads: CASSPALGDEAFF. CDR3 in DNA: TGTGCCAGCAGCCCTGCTTTGGGGGATGAAGCTTTCTTT.

The genes are TRBV28 and TRBJ2-7; the D is unclear. CDR1 MDHEN and CDR2 SYDVKM come from the germline V gene. V was trimmed by 9 bases and J by 3 bases, leaving 12 bases between them. The CDR3 runs 12 residues. DNA for the CDR3: TGTGCCAGTCGGATGGCAGGCTACGAGCAGTACTTC. Translating it yields CASRMAGYEQYF.

The V call is TRBV18, the J call TRBJ2-7; no definite D call. V lost 2 bases and J 2 bases, leaving 10 bases between the germline ends. The CDR3 is 14 residues long. The germline gives CDR1 KGHSH, CDR2 LQKENI. The CDR3 loop is CASSPKESAYEQYF. The CDR3 region has the DNA TGTGCCAGCTCACCAAAGGAATCGGCCTACGAGCAGTACTTC.